The entry below gives a single TCR beta chain sequence along with its context. The sample comes from a study of OX40 agonist ivuxolimab in advanced cancers. Study overall: Ivuxolimab, an antibody that agonizes OX40 (CD134), was administered to the patients. Every 2 weeks, patients got intravenous ivuxolimab at one of six dose levels (0.01-10 mg/kg).

Patients with a history of autoimmune disease or on systemic immunosuppression were excluded. Blood samples were obtained at baseline, cycle 4 day 1, and cycle 7 day 1. The V end was cut by 8 bases, the J end by 1 base, with 11 bases between. Germline CDR1 reads MNHEY; CDR2 reads SMNVEV (reference sequence). This CDR3 contains 14 residues. Data came from immunoSEQ multiplex PCR; TCRdb stores just in-frame clones and leaves some out. The repertoire holds roughly 58,000 clones, with around 83% as singletons. This TCR was recovered from an adult with an advanced solid tumor such as melanoma, head and neck, liver or kidney cancer. The sequencing here drew on CD4+ or CD8+ T cells sorted from blood, taken in a trial of the OX40 agonist ivuxolimab. This sequence joins TRBV27 and TRBJ2-2; D tentatively reads TRBD1 or TRBD2 (6 bases each). The CDR3, as DNA: TGTGCCAGCCGCGGGACACGGAACACCGGGGAGCTGTTTTTT. It specifies CASRGTRNTGELFF.